This TCR beta chain is drawn from a study of blood T cell repertoires in COVID-19. Sequenced by immunoSEQ multiplex PCR; TCRdb stores in-frame clones only, minus some. The sample carries around 300,000 clones, roughly 89% recorded once. This CDR3 contains 16 residues. V was cut by 3 bases and J by 0 bases, with 9 bases left in between. CDR1 LNHDA and CDR2 SQIVND come from the germline V gene (reference sequence). The origin of this receptor is a woman aged 25 to 39 who had recovered from COVID-19. The sequencing input was PBMCs or T cells enriched from blood (not recorded which). The chain uses TRBV19 and TRBJ2-6; D is unclear. The CDR3, as DNA: TGTGCCAGTAGTATTTATCCGGGCTCTGGGGCCAACGTCCTGACTTTC. Its translation: CASSIYPGSGANVLTF.